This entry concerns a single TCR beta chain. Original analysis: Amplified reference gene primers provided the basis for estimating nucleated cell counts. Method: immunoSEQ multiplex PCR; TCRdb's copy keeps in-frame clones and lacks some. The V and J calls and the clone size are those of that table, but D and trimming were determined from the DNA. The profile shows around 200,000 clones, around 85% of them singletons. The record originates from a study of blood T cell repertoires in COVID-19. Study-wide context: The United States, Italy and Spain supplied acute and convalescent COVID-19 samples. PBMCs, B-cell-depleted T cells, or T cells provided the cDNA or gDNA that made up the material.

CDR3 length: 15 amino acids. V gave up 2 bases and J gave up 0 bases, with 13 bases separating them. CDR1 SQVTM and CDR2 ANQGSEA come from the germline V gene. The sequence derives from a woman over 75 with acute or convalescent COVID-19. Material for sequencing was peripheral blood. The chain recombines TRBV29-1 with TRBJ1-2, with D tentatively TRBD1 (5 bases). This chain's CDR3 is CSVEQSAGTNYGYTF. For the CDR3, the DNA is TGCAGCGTTGAACAGTCGGCAGGGACTAACTATGGCTACACCTTC.